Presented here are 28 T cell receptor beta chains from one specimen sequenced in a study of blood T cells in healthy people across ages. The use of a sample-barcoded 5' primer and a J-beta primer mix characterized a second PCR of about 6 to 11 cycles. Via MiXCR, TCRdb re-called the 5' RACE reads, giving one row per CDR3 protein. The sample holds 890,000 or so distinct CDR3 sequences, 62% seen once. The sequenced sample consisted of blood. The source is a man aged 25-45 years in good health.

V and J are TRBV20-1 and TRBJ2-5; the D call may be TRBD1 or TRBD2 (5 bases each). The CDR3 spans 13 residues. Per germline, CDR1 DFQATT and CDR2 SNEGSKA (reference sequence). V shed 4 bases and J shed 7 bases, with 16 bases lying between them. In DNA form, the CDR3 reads TGCAGTGCTATCACGCAGGGAGCAAGGACCCAGTACTTC. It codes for CSAITQGARTQYF.

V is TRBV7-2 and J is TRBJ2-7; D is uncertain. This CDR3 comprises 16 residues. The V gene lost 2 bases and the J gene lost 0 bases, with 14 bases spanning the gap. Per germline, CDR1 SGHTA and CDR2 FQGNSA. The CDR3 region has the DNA TGTGCCAGCAGCTTACGGCGTTCCGTCTACTCCTACGAGCAGTACTTC. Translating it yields CASSLRRSVYSYEQYF. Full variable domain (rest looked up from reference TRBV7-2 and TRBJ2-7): GAGVSQSPSNKVTEKGKDVELRCDPISGHTALYWYRQSLGQGLEFLIYFQGNSAPDKSGLPSDRFSAERTGGSVSTLTIQRTQQEDSAVYLCASSLRRSVYSYEQYFGPGTRLTVT.

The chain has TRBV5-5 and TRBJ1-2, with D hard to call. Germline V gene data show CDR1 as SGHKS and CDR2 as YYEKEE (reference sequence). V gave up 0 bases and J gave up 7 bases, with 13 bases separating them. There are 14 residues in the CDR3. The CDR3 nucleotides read TGTGCCAGCAGCTTGGACCTCGTAGCGAGTGGCTACACCTTC. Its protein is CASSLDLVASGYTF. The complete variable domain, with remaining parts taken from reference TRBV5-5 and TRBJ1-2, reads DAGVTQSPTHLIKTRGQQVTLRCSPISGHKSVSWYQQVLGQGPQFIFQYYEKEERGRGNFPDRFSARQFPNYSSELNVNALLLGDSALYLCASSLDLVASGYTFGSGTRLTVV.

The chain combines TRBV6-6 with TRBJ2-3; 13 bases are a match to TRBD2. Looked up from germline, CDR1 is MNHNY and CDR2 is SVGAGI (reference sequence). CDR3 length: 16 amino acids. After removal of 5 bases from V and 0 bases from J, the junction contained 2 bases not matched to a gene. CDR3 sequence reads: CASSGLAGESTDTQYF. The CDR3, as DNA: TGTGCCAGCAGTGGACTAGCGGGGGAGAGCACAGATACGCAGTATTTT.

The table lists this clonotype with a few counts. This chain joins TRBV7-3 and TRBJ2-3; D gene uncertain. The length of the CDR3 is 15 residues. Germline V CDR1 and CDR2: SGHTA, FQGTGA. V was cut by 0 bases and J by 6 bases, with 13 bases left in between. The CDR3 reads CASSLTEQPQDTQYF. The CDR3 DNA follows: TGTGCCAGCAGCTTAACTGAACAGCCACAGGATACGCAGTATTTT.

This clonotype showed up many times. The CDR3 nucleotides are TGCGCCAGCAGCCATCGAGCTATGAACACTGAAGCTTTCTTT. Protein: CASSHRAMNTEAFF. This chain uses TRBV4-3 with TRBJ1-1; no firm D call. Germline CDR1 is LGHNA and CDR2 is YSLEER. Deletions cut 3 bases from V and 0 bases from J, with 8 bases between. The CDR3 runs to 14 residues.

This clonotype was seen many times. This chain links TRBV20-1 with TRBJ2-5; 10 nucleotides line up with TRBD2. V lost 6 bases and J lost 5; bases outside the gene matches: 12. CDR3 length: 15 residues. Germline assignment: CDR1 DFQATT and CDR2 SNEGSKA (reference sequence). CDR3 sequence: CSAAQRAGGPETQYF. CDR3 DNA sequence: TGCAGTGCCGCCCAAAGAGCGGGGGGGCCCGAGACCCAGTACTTC.

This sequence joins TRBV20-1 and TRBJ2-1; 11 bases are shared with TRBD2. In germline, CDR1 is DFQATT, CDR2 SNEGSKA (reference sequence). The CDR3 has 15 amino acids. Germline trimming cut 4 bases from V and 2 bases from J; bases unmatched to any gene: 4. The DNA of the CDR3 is TGCAGTGCTACCCCGGGACTAGCGGCCTACAATGAGCAGTTCTTC. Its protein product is CSATPGLAAYNEQFF.

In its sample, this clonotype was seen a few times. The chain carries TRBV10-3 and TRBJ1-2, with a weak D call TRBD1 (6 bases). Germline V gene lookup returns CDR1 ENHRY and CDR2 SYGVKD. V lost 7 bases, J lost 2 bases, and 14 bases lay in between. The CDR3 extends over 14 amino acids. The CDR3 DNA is TGTGCCATCAAAAAGGACGGACAGAACTATGGCTACACCTTC. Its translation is CAIKKDGQNYGYTF.

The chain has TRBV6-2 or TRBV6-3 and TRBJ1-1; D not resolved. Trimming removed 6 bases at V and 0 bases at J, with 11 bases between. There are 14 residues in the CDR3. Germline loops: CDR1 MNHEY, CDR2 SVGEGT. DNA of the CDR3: TGTGCCAGCAGCCCGCTGGACCTGAACACTGAAGCTTTCTTT. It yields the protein CASSPLDLNTEAFF.

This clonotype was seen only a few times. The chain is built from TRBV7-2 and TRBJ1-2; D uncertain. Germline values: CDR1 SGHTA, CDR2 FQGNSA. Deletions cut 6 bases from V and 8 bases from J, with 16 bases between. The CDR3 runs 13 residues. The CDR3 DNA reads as TGTGCCAGCAGTAGACCGGATTATCTAGGCTACACCTTC. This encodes CASSRPDYLGYTF. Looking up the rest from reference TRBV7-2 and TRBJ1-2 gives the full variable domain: GAGVSQSPSNKVTEKGKDVELRCDPISGHTALYWYRQSLGQGLEFLIYFQGNSAPDKSGLPSDRFSAERTGGSVSTLTIQRTQQEDSAVYLCASSRPDYLGYTFGSGTRLTVV.

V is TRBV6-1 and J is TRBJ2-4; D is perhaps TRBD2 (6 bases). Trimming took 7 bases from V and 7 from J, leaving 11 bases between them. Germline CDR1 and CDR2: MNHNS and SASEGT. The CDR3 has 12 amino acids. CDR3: CASNQEGNIQYF. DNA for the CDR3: TGTGCCAGCAACCAGGAGGGGAACATTCAGTACTTC.

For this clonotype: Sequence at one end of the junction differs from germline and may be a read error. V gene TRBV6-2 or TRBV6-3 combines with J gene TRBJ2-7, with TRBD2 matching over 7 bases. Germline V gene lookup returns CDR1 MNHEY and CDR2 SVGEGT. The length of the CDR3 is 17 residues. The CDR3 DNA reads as TGTGCCAGTAGTTACACCCTATCTAGCGGAAATCGCTACGAGCAGTACTTC. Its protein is CASSYTLSSGNRYEQYF.

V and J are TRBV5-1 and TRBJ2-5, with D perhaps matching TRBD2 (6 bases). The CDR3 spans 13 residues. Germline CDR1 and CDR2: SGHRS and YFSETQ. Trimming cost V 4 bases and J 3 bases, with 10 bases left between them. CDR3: CASSGWGEETQYF. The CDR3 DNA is TGCGCCAGCAGCGGATGGGGGGAAGAGACCCAGTACTTC.

CDR3 bases: TGTGCCAGCAGGGGACTAGCGAAGAGCACAGATACGCAGTATTTT. This gives the protein CASRGLAKSTDTQYF. This sequence joins TRBV6-5 and TRBJ2-3; the match to TRBD2 covers 10 bases. With 6 bases clipped from V and 0 bases from J, the junction kept 3 bases outside the gene matches. Germline CDR1 is MNHEY and CDR2 is SVGAGI. This CDR3 is 15 amino acids long.

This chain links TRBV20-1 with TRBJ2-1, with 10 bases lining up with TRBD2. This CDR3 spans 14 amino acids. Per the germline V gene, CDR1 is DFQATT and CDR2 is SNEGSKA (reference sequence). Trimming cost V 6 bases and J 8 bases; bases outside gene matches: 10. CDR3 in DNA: TGCAGTGCAGCAAGCGGGGGGGCCATAGATGAGCAGTTCTTC. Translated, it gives CSAASGGAIDEQFF.

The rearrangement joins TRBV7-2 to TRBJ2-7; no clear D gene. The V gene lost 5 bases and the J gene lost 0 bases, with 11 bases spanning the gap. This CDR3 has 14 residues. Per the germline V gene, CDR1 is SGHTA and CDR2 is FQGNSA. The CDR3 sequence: CASSRLGSSYEQYF. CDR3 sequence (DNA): TGTGCCAGCAGCCGGTTGGGTAGCTCCTACGAGCAGTACTTC.

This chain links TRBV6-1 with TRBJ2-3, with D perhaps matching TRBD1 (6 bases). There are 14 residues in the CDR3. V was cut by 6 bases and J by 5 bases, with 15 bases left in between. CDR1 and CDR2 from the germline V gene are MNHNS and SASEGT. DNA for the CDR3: TGTGCCAGCAGCACAGGGAGTCAGGTAGATACGCAGTATTTT. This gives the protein CASSTGSQVDTQYF.

This CDR3 reads CASSEGVAGHTDTQYF. The CDR3 DNA sequence: TGTGCCAGCAGTGAGGGAGTAGCGGGTCACACAGATACGCAGTATTTT. The chain links TRBV2 to TRBJ2-3; 7 bases are a match to TRBD2. This CDR3 is built from 16 residues. Losses at the gene ends were 3 bases for V and 2 bases for J; bases not matched to a gene: 8. The germline CDR1 and CDR2 sequences are SNHLY and FYNNEI.

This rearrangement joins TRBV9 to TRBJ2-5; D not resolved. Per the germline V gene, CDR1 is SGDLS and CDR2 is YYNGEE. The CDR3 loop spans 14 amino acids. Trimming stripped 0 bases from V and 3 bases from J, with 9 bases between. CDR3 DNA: TGTGCCAGCAGCGTAGCAGCCCTAAAAGAGACCCAGTACTTC. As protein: CASSVAALKETQYF.

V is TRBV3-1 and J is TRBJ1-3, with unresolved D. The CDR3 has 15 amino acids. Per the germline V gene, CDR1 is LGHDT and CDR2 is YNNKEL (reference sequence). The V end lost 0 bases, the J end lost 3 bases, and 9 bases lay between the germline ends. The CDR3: CASSQEGQGGNTIYF. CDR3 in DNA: TGTGCCAGCAGCCAAGAGGGCCAAGGTGGAAACACCATATATTTT.

CDR3 amino acids: CASGSGTGWAHDTQYF. CDR3 in DNA: TGTGCTAGTGGCAGCGGGACAGGGTGGGCACACGATACGCAGTATTTT. V gene TRBV12-5 combines with J gene TRBJ2-3; 9 nucleotides align to TRBD1. The V segment lost 6 bases and the J segment 6 bases; nucleotides outside the gene matches: 13. The CDR3 loop spans 16 amino acids. The germline V gene has CDR1 LGHNT and CDR2 FRNRAP.

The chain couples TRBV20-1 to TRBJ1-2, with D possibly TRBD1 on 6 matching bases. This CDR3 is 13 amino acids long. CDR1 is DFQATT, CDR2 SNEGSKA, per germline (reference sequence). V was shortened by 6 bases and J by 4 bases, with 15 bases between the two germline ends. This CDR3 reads CSATPWDTYGYTF. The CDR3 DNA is TGCAGTGCAACCCCCTGGGACACCTATGGCTACACCTTC.

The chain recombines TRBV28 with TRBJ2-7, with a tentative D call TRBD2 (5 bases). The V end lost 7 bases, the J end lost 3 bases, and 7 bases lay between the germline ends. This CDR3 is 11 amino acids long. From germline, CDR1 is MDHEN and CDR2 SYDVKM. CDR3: CASMDFYEQYF. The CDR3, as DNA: TGTGCCAGCATGGACTTCTACGAGCAGTACTTC.

CDR3 bases: TGTGCCAGCAGCCAGAGGACGTCAAATCCGGGGGCCAACGTCCTGACTTTC. Protein product: CASSQRTSNPGANVLTF. The chain recombines TRBV3-1 with TRBJ2-6, with D unresolved. V was shortened by 3 bases and J by 4 bases, with 16 bases between the two germline ends. CDR1 and CDR2 (germline): LGHDT, YNNKEL (reference sequence). The CDR3 totals 17 residues.

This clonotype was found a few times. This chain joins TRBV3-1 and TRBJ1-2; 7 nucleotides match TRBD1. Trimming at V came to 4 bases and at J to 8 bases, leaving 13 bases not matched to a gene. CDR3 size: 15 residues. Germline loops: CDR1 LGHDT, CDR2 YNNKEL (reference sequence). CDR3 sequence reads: CASSPRGDSPGGYTF. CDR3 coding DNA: TGTGCCAGCAGCCCCCGCGGGGACAGCCCAGGAGGCTACACCTTC.

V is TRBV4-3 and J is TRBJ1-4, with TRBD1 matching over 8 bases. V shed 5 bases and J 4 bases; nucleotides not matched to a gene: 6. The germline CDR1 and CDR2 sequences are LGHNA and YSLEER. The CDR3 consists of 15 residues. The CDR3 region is CASSGQGLHNEKLFF. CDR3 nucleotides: TGCGCCAGCAGCGGACAGGGTCTACATAATGAAAAACTGTTTTTT.

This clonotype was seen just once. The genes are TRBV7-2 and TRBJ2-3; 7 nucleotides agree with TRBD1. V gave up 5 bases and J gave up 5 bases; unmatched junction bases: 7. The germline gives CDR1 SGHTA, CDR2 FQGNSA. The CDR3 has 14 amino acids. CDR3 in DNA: TGTGCCAGCAGCCCGCTCCGACAGGGAGATACGCAGTATTTT. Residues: CASSPLRQGDTQYF.